One sample yielded the 6 T cell receptor beta chains listed below, sequenced in a study of blood T cell repertoires in COVID-19. Clones were sequenced by immunoSEQ multiplex PCR, and TCRdb holds only the in-frame ones, with some missing. Among approximately 58,000 clones listed, 65% to 90% were seen once. The sample comprised peripheral blood. These receptors originate from a woman between 55 and 75 years old with acute or convalescent COVID-19.

The rearrangement joins TRBV30 to TRBJ2-7; no clear D. Trimming took off 6 bases at V and 1 base at J, with 16 bases between the two ends. The CDR3 extends over 14 amino acids. Germline CDR1 GTSNPN, CDR2 SVGIG (reference sequence). The CDR3 region has the DNA TGTGCCTGTAATCAAGTGAGAGGATCCTACGAGCAGTACTTC. Translating gives CACNQVRGSYEQYF.

The gene calls are TRBV18 and TRBJ1-2, with D possibly TRBD1 on 5 matching bases. Per the germline V gene, CDR1 is KGHSH and CDR2 is LQKENI. The ends were cut back, 3 bases at V and 3 bases at J, with 11 bases in the middle. CDR3 size: 14 residues. CDR3 protein: CASSPAQGDYGYTF. Written as DNA, the CDR3 is TGTGCCAGCTCACCGGCCCAGGGTGACTATGGCTACACCTTC.

In this sample, this clone turned up a few times. V gene TRBV27 combines with J gene TRBJ1-2; D remains ambiguous. The CDR3 loop spans 15 amino acids. Germline CDR1 MNHEY, CDR2 SMNVEV (reference sequence). V was cut by 6 bases and J by 6 bases, with 20 bases left in between. The CDR3 region has the DNA TGTGCCAGCAGCTTTCGCCCAGAGGGAGTCGATGGCTACACCTTC. It yields the protein CASSFRPEGVDGYTF.

This chain joins TRBV7-3 and TRBJ2-2; 7 nucleotides line up with TRBD1. Germline V gives CDR1 SGHTA, CDR2 FQGTGA. This CDR3 is 13 amino acids long. Trimming at V came to 5 bases and at J to 7 bases, leaving 4 bases not matched to a gene. In DNA, the CDR3 is TGTGCCAGCAGCAAGGGGGCTAACGGGGAGCTGTTTTTT. It is translated as CASSKGANGELFF. Full variable domain (outside the CDR3, taken from reference TRBV7-3 and TRBJ2-2): GAGVSQTPSNKVTEKGKYVELRCDPISGHTALYWYRQSLGQGPEFLIYFQGTGAADDSGLPNDRFFAVRPEGSVSTLKIQRTERGDSAVYLCASSKGANGELFFGEGSRLTVL.

The J gene is TRBJ1-2, the V gene TRBV2; the match to TRBD1 covers 7 bases. From germline, CDR1 is SNHLY and CDR2 FYNNEI. The CDR3 totals 15 residues. V was clipped by 3 bases and J by 0 bases; unmatched bases: 4. For the CDR3, the DNA is TGTGCCAGCAGTGACAACAGGGGTTCTAACTATGGCTACACCTTC. Amino acids: CASSDNRGSNYGYTF. Combining the CDR3 with reference TRBV2 and TRBJ1-2 gives the whole variable domain EPEVTQTPSHQVTQMGQEVILRCVPISNHLYFYWYRQILGQKVEFLVSFYNNEISEKSEIFDDQFSVERPDGSNFTLKIRSTKLEDSAMYFCASSDNRGSNYGYTFGSGTRLTVV.

The chain uses TRBV18 and TRBJ1-2; D may be TRBD1 (6 bases). The CDR3 has 15 residues. Deletions cut 2 bases from V and 5 bases from J, with 15 bases between. Germline V gene lookup returns CDR1 KGHSH and CDR2 LQKENI. CDR3 region: CASSPERTAVYGYTF. The CDR3 DNA sequence: TGTGCCAGCTCACCAGAGAGGACAGCCGTTTATGGCTACACCTTC.